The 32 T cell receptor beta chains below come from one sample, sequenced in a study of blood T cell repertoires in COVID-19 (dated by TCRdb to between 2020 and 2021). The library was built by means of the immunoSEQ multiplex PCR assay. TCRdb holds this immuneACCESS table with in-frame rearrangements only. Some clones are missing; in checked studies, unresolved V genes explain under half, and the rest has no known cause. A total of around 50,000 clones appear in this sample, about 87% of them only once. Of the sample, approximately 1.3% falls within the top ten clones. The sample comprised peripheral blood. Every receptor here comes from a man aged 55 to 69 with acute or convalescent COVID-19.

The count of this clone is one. The CDR3 DNA follows: TGTGCCAGCAGGCCTTCGGCGGATGGGGAGCTGTTTTTT. Its translation is CASRPSADGELFF. The chain couples TRBV7-9 to TRBJ2-2; D gene uncertain. Germline-derived CDR1 and CDR2 are SEHNR and FQNEAQ (reference sequence). Deletions cut 6 bases from V and 8 bases from J, with 13 bases between. This CDR3 is built from 13 residues.

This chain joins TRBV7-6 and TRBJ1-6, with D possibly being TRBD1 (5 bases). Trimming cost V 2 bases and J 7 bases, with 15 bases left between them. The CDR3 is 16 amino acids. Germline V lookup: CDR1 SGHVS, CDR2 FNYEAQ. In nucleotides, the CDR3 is TGTGCCAGCAGCTTATCAAGGGCAGGGATGAATTCACCCCTCCACTTT. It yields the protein CASSLSRAGMNSPLHF.

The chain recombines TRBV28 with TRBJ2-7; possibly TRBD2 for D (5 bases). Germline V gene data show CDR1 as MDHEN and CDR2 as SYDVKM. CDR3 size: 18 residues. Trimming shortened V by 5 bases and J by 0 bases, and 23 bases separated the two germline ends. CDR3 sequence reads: CASSTAHPAAISSYEQYF. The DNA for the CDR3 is TGTGCCAGCAGTACCGCACACCCAGCGGCGATTAGCTCCTACGAGCAGTACTTC.

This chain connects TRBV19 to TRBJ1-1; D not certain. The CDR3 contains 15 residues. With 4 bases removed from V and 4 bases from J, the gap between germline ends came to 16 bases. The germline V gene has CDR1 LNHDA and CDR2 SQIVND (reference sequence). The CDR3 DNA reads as TGTGCCAGTAGTACCTCATTGGGCTGGGCCACTGAAGCTTTCTTT. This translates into CASSTSLGWATEAFF.

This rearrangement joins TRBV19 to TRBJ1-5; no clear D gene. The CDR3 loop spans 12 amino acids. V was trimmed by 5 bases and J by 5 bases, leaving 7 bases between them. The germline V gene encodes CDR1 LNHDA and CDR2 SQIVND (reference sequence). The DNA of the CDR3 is TGTGCCAGTAGTCCCTCCTATCAGCCCCAGCATTTT. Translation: CASSPSYQPQHF. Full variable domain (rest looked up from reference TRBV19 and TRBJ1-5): DGGITQSPKYLFRKEGQNVTLSCEQNLNHDAMYWYRQDPGQGLRLIYYSQIVNDFQKGDIAEGYSVSREKKESFPLTVTSAQKNPTAFYLCASSPSYQPQHFGDGTRLSIL.

The CDR3 sequence is CSVPWGGGTQYF. CDR3 nucleotides: TGCAGCGTCCCCTGGGGGGGAGGCACGCAGTATTTT. The rearrangement uses TRBV29-1 and TRBJ2-3, with 7 positions matching TRBD2. CDR1 and CDR2 from the germline V gene are SQVTM and ANQGSEA. The CDR3 consists of 12 residues. V dropped 6 bases and J dropped 9; count of bases not matched to a gene: 9.

This CDR3 reads CASSLRGVNEQFF. CDR3 DNA sequence: TGTGCCAGCAGCTTAAGGGGAGTCAATGAGCAGTTCTTC. The chain combines TRBV7-3 with TRBJ2-1; weak D call: TRBD2 (5 bases). CDR1 SGHTA and CDR2 FQGTGA come from the germline V gene. The CDR3 runs to 13 residues. Deletions cut 1 base from V and 6 bases from J, with 7 bases between.

CDR3 region: CASSQDTQGNRRAFF. The CDR3 DNA reads as TGTGCCAGCAGCCAAGATACACAGGGGAACCGAAGAGCTTTCTTT. The V and J genes are TRBV3-1 (or the pseudogene TRBV3-2) and TRBJ1-1; 7 bases match TRBD1. The CDR3 has 15 amino acids. Trimming removed 0 bases from V and 10 bases from J; junction bases left unmatched: 11. The germline gives CDR1 LGHDT, CDR2 YNNKEL (reference sequence).

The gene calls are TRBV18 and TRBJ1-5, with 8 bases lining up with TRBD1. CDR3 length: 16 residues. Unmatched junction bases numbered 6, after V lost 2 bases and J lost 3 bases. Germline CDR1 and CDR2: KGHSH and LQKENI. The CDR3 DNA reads TGTGCCAGCTCACCAGCGACAGGGGCGGACAATCAGCCCCAGCATTTT. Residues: CASSPATGADNQPQHF. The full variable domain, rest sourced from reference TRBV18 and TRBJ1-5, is NAGVMQNPRHLVRRRGQEARLRCSPMKGHSHVYWYRQLPEEGLKFMVYLQKENIIDESGMPKERFSAEFPKEGPSILRIQQVVRGDSAAYFCASSPATGADNQPQHFGDGTRLSIL.

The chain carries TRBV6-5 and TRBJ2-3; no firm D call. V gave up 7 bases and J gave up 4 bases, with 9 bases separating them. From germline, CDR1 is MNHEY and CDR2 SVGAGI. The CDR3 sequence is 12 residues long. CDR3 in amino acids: CASILRADTQYF. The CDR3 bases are TGTGCCAGCATCCTCCGAGCAGATACGCAGTATTTT.

The DNA of the CDR3 is TGCAGCGTTGGTCTAGCGGGAGTGGTAGATACGCAGTATTTT. Protein sequence: CSVGLAGVVDTQYF. The chain is built from TRBV29-1 and TRBJ2-3, with 10 positions matching TRBD2. This CDR3 has 14 amino acids. V shed 4 bases, J shed 5 bases, and the junction held 6 bases outside the gene matches. The germline V gene has CDR1 SQVTM and CDR2 ANQGSEA.

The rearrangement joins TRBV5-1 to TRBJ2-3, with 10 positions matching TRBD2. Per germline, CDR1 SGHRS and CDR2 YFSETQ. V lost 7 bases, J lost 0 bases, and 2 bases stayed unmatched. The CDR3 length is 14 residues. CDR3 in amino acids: CASRLAGSTDTQYF. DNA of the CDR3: TGCGCCAGCCGACTAGCGGGTAGCACAGATACGCAGTATTTT.

Here the CDR3 reads CASSHDSSSEQYF. As DNA, the CDR3 is TGTGCCAGCAGCCACGACTCCAGCAGCGAGCAGTACTTC. The chain is built from TRBV3-1 (or the pseudogene TRBV3-2) and TRBJ2-7; D is unresolved. CDR3 length: 13 residues. V lost 3 bases, J lost 6 bases, and 12 bases lay in between. Germline V gene lookup returns CDR1 LGHDT and CDR2 YNNKEL (reference sequence).

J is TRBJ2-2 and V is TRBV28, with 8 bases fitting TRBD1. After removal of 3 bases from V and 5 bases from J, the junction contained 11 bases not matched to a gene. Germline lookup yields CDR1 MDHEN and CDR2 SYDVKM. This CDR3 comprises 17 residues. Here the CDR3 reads CASSFFPTGVRTGELFF. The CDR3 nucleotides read TGTGCCAGCAGTTTTTTTCCGACAGGGGTTAGGACCGGGGAGCTGTTTTTT.

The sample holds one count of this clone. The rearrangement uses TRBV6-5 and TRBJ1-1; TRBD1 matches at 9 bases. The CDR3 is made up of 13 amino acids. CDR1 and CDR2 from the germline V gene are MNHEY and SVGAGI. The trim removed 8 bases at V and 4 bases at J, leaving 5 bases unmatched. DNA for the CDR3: TGTGCCAGCTCCTGGACAGGGGTCACTGAAGCTTTCTTT. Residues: CASSWTGVTEAFF.

In nucleotides, the CDR3 is TGTGCCACCAGCAGAGATCTTGGCAGTCGTTATGGCTACACCTTC. This sequence encodes CATSRDLGSRYGYTF. The rearrangement links TRBV15 to TRBJ1-2; D call uncertain. CDR1 is LNHNV, CDR2 YYDKDF, per germline (reference sequence). The V gene lost 0 bases and the J gene lost 5 bases, with 13 bases spanning the gap. The CDR3 totals 15 residues.

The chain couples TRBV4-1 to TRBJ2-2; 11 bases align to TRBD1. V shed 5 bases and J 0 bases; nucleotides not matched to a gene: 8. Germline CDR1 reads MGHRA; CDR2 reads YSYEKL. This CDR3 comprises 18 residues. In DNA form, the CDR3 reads TGCGCCAGCAGCGGCGTAGGGACAGGGGGTACGAACACCGGGGAGCTGTTTTTT. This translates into CASSGVGTGGTNTGELFF.

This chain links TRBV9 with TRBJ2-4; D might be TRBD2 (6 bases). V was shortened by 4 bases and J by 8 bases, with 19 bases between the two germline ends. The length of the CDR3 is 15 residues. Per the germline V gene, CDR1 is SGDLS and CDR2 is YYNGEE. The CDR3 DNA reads TGTGCCAGCAGCCCTCTTGGAGGGGCTGGTGACATTCAGTACTTC. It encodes CASSPLGGAGDIQYF.

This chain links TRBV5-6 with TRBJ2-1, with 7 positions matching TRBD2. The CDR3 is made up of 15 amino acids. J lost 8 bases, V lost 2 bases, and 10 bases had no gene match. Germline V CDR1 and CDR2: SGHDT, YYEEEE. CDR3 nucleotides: TGTGCCAGCAGCTTCCTCCAGCCCCGGGGGGATGAGCAGTTCTTC. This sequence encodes CASSFLQPRGDEQFF.

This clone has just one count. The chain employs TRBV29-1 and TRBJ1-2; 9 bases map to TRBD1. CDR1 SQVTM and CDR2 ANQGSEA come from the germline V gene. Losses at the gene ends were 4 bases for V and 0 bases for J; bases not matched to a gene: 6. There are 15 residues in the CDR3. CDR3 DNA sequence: TGCAGCGTTGCTACAGGGGGCAGGGCTAACTATGGCTACACCTTC. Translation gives CSVATGGRANYGYTF.

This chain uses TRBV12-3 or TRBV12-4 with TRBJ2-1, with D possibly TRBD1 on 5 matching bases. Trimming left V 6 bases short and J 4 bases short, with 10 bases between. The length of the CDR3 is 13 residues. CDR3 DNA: TGTGCCAGCAGCCAGGGCAGGTACAATGAGCAGTTCTTC. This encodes CASSQGRYNEQFF.

This CDR3 is CASSSAGLASADTQYF. The CDR3 coding sequence is TGTGCCAGCAGTTCGGCTGGACTGGCTAGTGCAGATACGCAGTATTTT. This sequence joins TRBV6-5 and TRBJ2-3; possibly TRBD2 for D (5 bases). Per germline, CDR1 MNHEY and CDR2 SVGAGI. The CDR3 sequence is 16 residues long. Trimming removed 4 bases from V and 4 bases from J, with 18 bases in between.

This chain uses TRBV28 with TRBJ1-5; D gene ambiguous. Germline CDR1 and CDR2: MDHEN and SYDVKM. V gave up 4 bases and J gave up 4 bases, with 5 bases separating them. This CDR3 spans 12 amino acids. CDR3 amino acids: CASSSRNQPQHF. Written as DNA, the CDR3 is TGTGCCAGCAGTTCCAGGAATCAGCCCCAGCATTTT.

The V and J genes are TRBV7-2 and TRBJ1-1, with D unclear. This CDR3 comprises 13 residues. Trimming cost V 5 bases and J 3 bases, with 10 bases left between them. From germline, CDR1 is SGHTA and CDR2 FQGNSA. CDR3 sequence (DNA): TGTGCCAGCAGCCAAGAGGGATACACTGAAGCTTTCTTT. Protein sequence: CASSQEGYTEAFF.

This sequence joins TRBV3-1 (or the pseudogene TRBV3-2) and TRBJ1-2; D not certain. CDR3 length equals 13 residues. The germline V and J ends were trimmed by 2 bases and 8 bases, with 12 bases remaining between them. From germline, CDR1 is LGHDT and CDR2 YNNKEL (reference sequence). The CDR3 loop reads CASSQRVKAGYTF. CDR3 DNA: TGTGCCAGCAGCCAACGGGTGAAGGCGGGCTACACCTTC.

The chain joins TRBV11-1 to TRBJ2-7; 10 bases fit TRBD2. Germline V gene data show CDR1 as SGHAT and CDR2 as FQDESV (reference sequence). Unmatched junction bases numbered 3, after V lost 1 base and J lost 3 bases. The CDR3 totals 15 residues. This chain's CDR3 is CASSLELAGVYEQYF. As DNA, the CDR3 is TGTGCCAGCAGCTTAGAGCTAGCGGGAGTCTACGAGCAGTACTTC.

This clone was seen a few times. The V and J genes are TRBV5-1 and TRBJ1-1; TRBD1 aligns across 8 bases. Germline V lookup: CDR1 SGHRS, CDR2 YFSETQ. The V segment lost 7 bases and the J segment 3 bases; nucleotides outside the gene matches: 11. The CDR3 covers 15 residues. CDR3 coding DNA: TGCGCCAGCGGAGGACAGGGACCTGGGGACACTGAAGCTTTCTTT. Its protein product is CASGGQGPGDTEAFF.

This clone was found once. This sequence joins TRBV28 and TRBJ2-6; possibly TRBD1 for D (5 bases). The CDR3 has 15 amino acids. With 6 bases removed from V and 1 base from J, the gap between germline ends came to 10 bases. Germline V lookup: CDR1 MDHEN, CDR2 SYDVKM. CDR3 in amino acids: CASRTRDSGANVLTF. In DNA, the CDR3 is TGTGCCAGCAGGACCAGGGATTCTGGGGCCAACGTCCTGACTTTC. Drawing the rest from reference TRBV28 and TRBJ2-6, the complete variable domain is DVKVTQSSRYLVKRTGEKVFLECVQDMDHENMFWYRQDPGLGLRLIYFSYDVKMKEKGDIPEGYSVSREKKERFSLILESASTNQTSMYLCASRTRDSGANVLTFGAGSRLTVL.

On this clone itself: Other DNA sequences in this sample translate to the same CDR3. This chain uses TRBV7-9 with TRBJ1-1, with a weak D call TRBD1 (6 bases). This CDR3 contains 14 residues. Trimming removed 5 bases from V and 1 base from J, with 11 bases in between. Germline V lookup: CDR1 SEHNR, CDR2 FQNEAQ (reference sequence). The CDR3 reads CASSIRQENTEAFF. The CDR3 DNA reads TGTGCCAGCAGCATCCGACAGGAGAACACTGAAGCTTTCTTT.

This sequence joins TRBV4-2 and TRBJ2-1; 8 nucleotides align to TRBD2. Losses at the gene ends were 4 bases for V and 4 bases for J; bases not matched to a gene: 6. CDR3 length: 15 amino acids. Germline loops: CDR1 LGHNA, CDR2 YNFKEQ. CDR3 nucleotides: TGTGCCAGCAGCCCCGGTAGCGGGGAATACAATGAGCAGTTCTTC. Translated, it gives CASSPGSGEYNEQFF.

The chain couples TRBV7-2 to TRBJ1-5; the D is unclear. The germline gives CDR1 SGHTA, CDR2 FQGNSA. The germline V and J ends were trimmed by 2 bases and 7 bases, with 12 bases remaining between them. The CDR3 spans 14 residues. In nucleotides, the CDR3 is TGTGCCAGCAGCTTAATGGGGTCGGGGCAGCCCCAGCATTTT. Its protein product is CASSLMGSGQPQHF.

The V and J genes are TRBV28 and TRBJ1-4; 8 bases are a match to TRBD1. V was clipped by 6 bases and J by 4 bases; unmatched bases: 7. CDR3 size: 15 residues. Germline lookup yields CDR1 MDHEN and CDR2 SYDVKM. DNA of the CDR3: TGTGCCAGCAGGGAACCGGGACAGGTTAATGAAAAACTGTTTTTT. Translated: CASREPGQVNEKLFF.